These 5 T cell receptor beta chains came from one sample sequenced in a study of CD8+CD57+ T cells in acquired aplastic anemia. Investigators profiled TCR beta VDJ and CDR3 from genomic DNA template. Via MiXCR, TCRdb re-called the reads, giving one row per CDR3 protein. The data contain fewer than 200,000 distinct CDR3 sequences, about three fifths of them seen just once; the ten biggest clones take up under 50%. The sample consisted of sorted CD4+, CD8+, or CD8+CD57+ T cells (not recorded which) from PBMCs. Every receptor here comes from a human donor in good health.

V gene TRBV5-1 combines with J gene TRBJ2-7; D gene uncertain. Germline lookup yields CDR1 SGHRS and CDR2 YFSETQ. V lost 0 bases and J 5 bases, leaving 12 bases between the germline ends. The CDR3 length is 14 residues. DNA for the CDR3: TGCGCCAGCAGCTTGGCTCGGGTCTCTGACGAGCAGTACTTC. Protein sequence: CASSLARVSDEQYF.

The chain links TRBV19 to TRBJ1-2; no clear D gene. The CDR3 consists of 12 residues. Trimming took 6 bases from V and 5 from J, leaving 10 bases between them. Germline V gene data show CDR1 as LNHDA and CDR2 as SQIVND (reference sequence). CDR3 residues: CASRRNLYGYTF. Written as DNA, the CDR3 is TGTGCCAGTAGAAGGAATCTTTATGGCTACACCTTC.

This sequence joins TRBV5-6 and TRBJ2-7; 7 nucleotides match TRBD1. The J segment lost 2 bases and the V segment lost 0 bases, leaving 5 bases of the junction unmatched. CDR1 is SGHDT and CDR2 is YYEEEE in the germline V gene. This CDR3 contains 15 residues. The CDR3 DNA sequence: TGTGCCAGCAGCTTGGACCCCGGGACAGCCTACGAGCAGTACTTC. Protein: CASSLDPGTAYEQYF. Looking up the rest from reference TRBV5-6 and TRBJ2-7 gives the full variable domain: DAGVTQSPTHLIKTRGQQVTLRCSPKSGHDTVSWYQQALGQGPQFIFQYYEEEERQRGNFPDRFSGHQFPNYSSELNVNALLLGDSALYLCASSLDPGTAYEQYFGPGTRLTVT.

This clonotype was recorded only once. The chain recombines TRBV7-9 with TRBJ2-7; 7 nucleotides agree with TRBD2. Germline lookup yields CDR1 SEHNR and CDR2 FQNEAQ (reference sequence). V shed 7 bases, J shed 4 bases, and the junction held 4 bases outside the gene matches. This CDR3 has 12 residues. The CDR3 here is CASNPGGYEQYF. The CDR3 nucleotides read TGTGCCAGCAACCCGGGGGGTTACGAGCAGTACTTC.

Many counts were recorded for this clonotype. This sequence joins TRBV27 and TRBJ2-2, with D unclear. CDR3 length: 13 amino acids. Germline values: CDR1 MNHEY, CDR2 SMNVEV (reference sequence). Between the trimmed V and J ends, which lost 2 bases and 7 bases, there was a span of 8 bases. CDR3: CASSLGGDGELFF. The CDR3 nucleotides are TGTGCCAGCAGTTTAGGTGGGGACGGGGAGCTGTTTTTT.